This TCR beta chain was identified during a study of blood T cell repertoires in COVID-19. On the study more broadly: The United States, Italy and Spain provided the acute and convalescent COVID-19 samples. The cDNA or gDNA used as material had been derived from T cells, B-cell-depleted T cells, or PBMCs.

This CDR3 contains 13 residues. Germline V gene sequence: CDR1 DFQATT, CDR2 SNEGSKA (reference sequence). V was trimmed by 3 bases and J by 7 bases, leaving 15 bases between them. Measured with immunoSEQ multiplex PCR; TCRdb has only the in-frame clones, and not every one. The table includes some 100,000 clones, more than 90% detected once. The receptor's source is a man aged 70-80 years with acute or convalescent COVID-19. V gene TRBV20-1 combines with J gene TRBJ1-1; TRBD1 might be the D (6 bases). The sample consisted of peripheral blood. DNA of the CDR3: TGCAGTGCTAGTAGTGACAGGAGCGGTGAAGCTTTCTTT. Translated: CSASSDRSGEAFF.